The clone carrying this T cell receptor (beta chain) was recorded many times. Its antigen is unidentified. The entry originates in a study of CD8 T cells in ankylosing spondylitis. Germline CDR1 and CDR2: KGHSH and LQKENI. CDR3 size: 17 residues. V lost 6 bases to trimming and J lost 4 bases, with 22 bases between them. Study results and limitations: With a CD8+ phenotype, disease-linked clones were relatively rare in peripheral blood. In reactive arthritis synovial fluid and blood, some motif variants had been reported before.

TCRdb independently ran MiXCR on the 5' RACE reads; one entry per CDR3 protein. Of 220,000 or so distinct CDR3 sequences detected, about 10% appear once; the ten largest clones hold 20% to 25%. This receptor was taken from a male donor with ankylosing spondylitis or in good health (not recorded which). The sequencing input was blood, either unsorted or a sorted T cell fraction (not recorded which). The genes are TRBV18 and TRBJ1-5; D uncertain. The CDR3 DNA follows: TGTGCCAGCTCTCTTCTTGCCGGGTCCCGTGCGAATCAGCCCCAGCATTTT. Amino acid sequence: CASSLLAGSRANQPQHF.